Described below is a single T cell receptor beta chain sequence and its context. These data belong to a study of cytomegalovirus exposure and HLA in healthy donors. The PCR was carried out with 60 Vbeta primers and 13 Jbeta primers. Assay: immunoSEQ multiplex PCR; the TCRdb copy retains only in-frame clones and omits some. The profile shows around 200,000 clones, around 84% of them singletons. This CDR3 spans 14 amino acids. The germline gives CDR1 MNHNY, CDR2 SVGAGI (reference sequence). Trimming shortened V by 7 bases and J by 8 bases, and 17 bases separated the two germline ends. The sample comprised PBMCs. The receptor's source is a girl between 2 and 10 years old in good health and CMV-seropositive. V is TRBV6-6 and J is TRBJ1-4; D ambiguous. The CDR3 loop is CASTYGVKEEKLFF. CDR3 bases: TGTGCCAGCACCTACGGGGTGAAAGAAGAAAAACTGTTTTTT.